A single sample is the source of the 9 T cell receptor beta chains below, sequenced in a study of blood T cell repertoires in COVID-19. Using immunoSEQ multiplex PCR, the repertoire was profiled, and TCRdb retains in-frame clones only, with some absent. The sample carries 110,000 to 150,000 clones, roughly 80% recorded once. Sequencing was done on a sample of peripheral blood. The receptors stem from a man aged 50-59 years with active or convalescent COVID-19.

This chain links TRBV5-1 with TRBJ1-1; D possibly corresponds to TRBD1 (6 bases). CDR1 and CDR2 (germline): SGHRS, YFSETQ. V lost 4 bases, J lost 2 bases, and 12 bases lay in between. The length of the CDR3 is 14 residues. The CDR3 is CASSLTQGNTEAFF. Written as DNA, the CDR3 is TGCGCCAGCAGCCTGACACAGGGAAACACTGAAGCTTTCTTT.

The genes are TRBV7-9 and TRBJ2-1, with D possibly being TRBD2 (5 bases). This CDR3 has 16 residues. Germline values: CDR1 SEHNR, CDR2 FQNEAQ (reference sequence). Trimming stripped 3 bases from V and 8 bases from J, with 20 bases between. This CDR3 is CASSFRAASRNDEQFF. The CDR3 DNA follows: TGTGCCAGCAGCTTTAGGGCGGCTAGCCGCAATGATGAGCAGTTCTTC.

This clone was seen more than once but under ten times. Here the CDR3 reads CASSIDDSSNQPQHF. The DNA of the CDR3 is TGTGCCAGTAGTATAGATGACAGCTCTAATCAGCCCCAGCATTTT. The genes are TRBV19 and TRBJ1-5, with D possibly matching TRBD1 (5 bases). This CDR3 has 15 residues. The germline V and J ends were trimmed by 0 bases and 4 bases, with 10 bases remaining between them. CDR1 and CDR2 from the germline V gene are LNHDA and SQIVND (reference sequence).

CDR3 bases: TGCGCCAGCAGCTTGGCCGATCTACTCGCAAGCACTGAAGCTTTCTTT. As protein: CASSLADLLASTEAFF. The J gene is TRBJ1-1, the V gene TRBV5-1; D unresolved. Germline CDR1 SGHRS, CDR2 YFSETQ. CDR3 size: 16 residues. The V gene lost 0 bases and the J gene lost 4 bases, with 16 bases spanning the gap.

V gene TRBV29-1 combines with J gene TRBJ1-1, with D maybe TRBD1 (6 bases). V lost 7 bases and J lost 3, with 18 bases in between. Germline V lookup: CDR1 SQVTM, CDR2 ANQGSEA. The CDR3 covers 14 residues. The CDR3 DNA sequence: TGCAGCGGGACCGCACAGGGATGGGACACTGAAGCTTTCTTT. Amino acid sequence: CSGTAQGWDTEAFF. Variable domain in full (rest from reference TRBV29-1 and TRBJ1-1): SAVISQKPSRDICQRGTSLTIQCQVDSQVTMMFWYRQQPGQSLTLIATANQGSEATYESGFVIDKFPISRPNLTFSTLTVSNMSPEDSSIYLCSGTAQGWDTEAFFGQGTRLTVV.

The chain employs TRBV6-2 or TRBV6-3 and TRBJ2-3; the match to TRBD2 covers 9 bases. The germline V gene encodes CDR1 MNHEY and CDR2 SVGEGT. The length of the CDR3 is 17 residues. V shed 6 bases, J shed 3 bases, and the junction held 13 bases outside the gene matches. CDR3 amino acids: CASSRPRLAERTDTQYF. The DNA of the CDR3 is TGTGCCAGCAGCCGACCCAGACTAGCGGAGAGGACAGATACGCAGTATTTT.

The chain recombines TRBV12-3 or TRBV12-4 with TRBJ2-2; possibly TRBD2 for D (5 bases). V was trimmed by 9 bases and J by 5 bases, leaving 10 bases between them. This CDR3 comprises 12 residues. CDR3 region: CAREVGTGELFF. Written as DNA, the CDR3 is TGTGCCAGGGAGGTCGGAACCGGGGAGCTGTTTTTT.

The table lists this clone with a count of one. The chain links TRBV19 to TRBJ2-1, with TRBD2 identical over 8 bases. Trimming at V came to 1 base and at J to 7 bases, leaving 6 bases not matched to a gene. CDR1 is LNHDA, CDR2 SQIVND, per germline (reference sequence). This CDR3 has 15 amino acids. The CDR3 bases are TGTGCCAGTAGTATAGCGGGAGGGAAGTATAATGAGCAGTTCTTC. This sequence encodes CASSIAGGKYNEQFF.

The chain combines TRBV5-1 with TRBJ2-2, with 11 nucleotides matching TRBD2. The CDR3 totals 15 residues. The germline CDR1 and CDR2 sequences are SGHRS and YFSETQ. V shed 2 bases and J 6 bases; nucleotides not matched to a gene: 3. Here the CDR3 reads CASSLLAGDAGELFF. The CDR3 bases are TGCGCCAGCAGCTTACTAGCGGGAGACGCCGGGGAGCTGTTTTTT.